The sequence of this T cell receptor (beta chain) was determined in a study of control samples from healthy donors and cancer patients. Produced via immunoSEQ multiplex PCR; TCRdb's table is partial and in-frame only. The repertoire holds about 34,000 clones, with more than 85% as singletons. V lost 2 bases and J lost 0, with 9 bases in between. In germline, CDR1 is SGDLS, CDR2 YYNGEE. This CDR3 is built from 14 residues. The clonotype was recovered from a middle-aged woman with lung cancer. V gene TRBV9 combines with J gene TRBJ2-7, with D maybe TRBD1 (6 bases). Material: PBMCs. DNA of the CDR3: TGTGCCAGCAGCGTTACAGGGAGCTCCTACGAGCAGTACTTC. Protein sequence: CASSVTGSSYEQYF.